The rows below give T cell receptor beta chains drawn from one sample of a study of shared clonotypes between healthy human individuals. Repertoires were generated with immunoSEQ multiplex PCR, while TCRdb's copy carries only in-frame clones and drops some. The table records some 1,100,000 clones, more than 75% of them present only once. Sequenced: memory CD4+ T cells from PBMCs. The source is a young man in good health. Some clones in this sample may be carry-over from other donors' samples. The CDR3 runs from the conserved cysteine through the conserved F or W. Each record gives: J gene, V gene, clone size, D gene, CDR3 DNA, CDR3 protein. A D gene is named only where the DNA matches it firmly. Size is stated for part of the rows, as once, few or many counts, or as a class when the clone is expanded.

J: TRBJ1-1
V: TRBV7-8
size: -
D: -
DNA: TGTGCCAGCAGCTTAAAGAATCGTCGGGATAACACTGAAGCTTTCTTT
CDR3: CASSLKNRRDNTEAFF

J: TRBJ2-3
V: TRBV5-6
size: -
D: TRBD2
DNA: TGTGCCAGCAGCTTACGGACTAGCGGGACAGATACGCAGTATTTT
CDR3: CASSLRTSGTDTQYF

J: TRBJ2-2
V: TRBV21-1
size: -
D: -
DNA: TGTGCCAGACCTATACCGTCGAACACCGGGGAGCTGTTTTTT
CDR3: CARPIPSNTGELFF

J: TRBJ2-7
V: TRBV5-4
size: -
D: TRBD1
DNA: TGTGCCAGCAGCTTGGGGGACAGGGGGTTCTACGAGCAGTACTTC
CDR3: CASSLGDRGFYEQYF

J: TRBJ2-7
V: TRBV9
size: few
D: -
DNA: TGTGCCAGCAGCGTAGCAGGGAAGTCCTACGAGCAGTACTTC
CDR3: CASSVAGKSYEQYF

J: TRBJ2-5
V: TRBV7-9
size: -
D: -
DNA: TGTGCCAGCAGCCGGGACTTAATCCAAGAGACCCAGTACTTC
CDR3: CASSRDLIQETQYF

J: TRBJ2-3
V: TRBV7-9
size: many
D: TRBD2
DNA: TGTGCCAGCAGCCGTATGGGAGGGAGTACAGATACGCAGTATTTT
CDR3: CASSRMGGSTDTQYF

J: TRBJ2-5
V: TRBV6-6
size: many
D: -
DNA: TGTGCCAGCAGGACGACTAATGAGGGGACCCAGTACTTC
CDR3: CASRTTNEGTQYF

J: TRBJ2-1
V: TRBV5-1
size: few
D: -
DNA: TGCGCCAGCAGCTCTGGGTCTGCTGACTACAATGAGCAGTTCTTC
CDR3: CASSSGSADYNEQFF

J: TRBJ1-3
V: TRBV6-5
size: -
D: TRBD1
DNA: TGTGCCAGCAGTGGACAGGGGTTCTCTGGAAACACCATATATTTT
CDR3: CASSGQGFSGNTIYF

J: TRBJ2-3
V: TRBV14
size: -
D: -
DNA: TGTGCCAGCAGCCTCCTTATGTCCGCTACAGATACGCAGTATTTT
CDR3: CASSLLMSATDTQYF

J: TRBJ2-7
V: TRBV7-9
size: once
D: TRBD2
DNA: TGTGCCAGCAGCTCCAGGACTAGCGGAACCTACGAGCAGTACTTC
CDR3: CASSSRTSGTYEQYF

J: TRBJ1-1
V: TRBV18
size: -
D: -
DNA: TGTGCCAGCGTTTGGGGGAACACTGAAGCTTTCTTT
CDR3: CASVWGNTEAFF

J: TRBJ2-2
V: TRBV5-1
size: -
D: TRBD1
DNA: TGCGCCAGCAGCCCGGACAGGGGGACCACCGGGGAGCTGTTTTTT
CDR3: CASSPDRGTTGELFF

J: TRBJ1-4
V: TRBV11-2
size: -
D: TRBD1
DNA: TGTGCCAGCAGCTTAGCAGGGGGTGTCCATGAAAAACTGTTTTTT
CDR3: CASSLAGGVHEKLFF